The rows below give T cell receptor beta chains drawn from one sample of a study of blood T cell repertoires in COVID-19. Clones were sequenced by immunoSEQ multiplex PCR, and TCRdb holds only the in-frame ones, with some missing. This table holds about 150,000 clones, about 86% found once. Sequences were obtained from peripheral blood. The receptor source for this set is a woman in her 70s who had recovered from COVID-19. CDR3s include the opening cysteine and the closing phenylalanine or tryptophan. D genes are given only for firm matches.

>NA|TRBV18
CASSPPGDTEAFF
>TRBD1|TRBV30
CAWMLPGTGKFGANVLTF
>TRBD2|TRBV30
CAWSVLGLENNEQFF
>NA|TRBV3-1/TRBV3-2
CASSPRVAGGDYGYTF
>TRBD1|TRBV28
CASPPGVNRDRGIDTQYF
>NA|TRBV9
CASSLRQDRNEKLFF
>NA|TRBV5-1
CATRLGWTSNEKLFF
>NA|TRBV18
CASSPPGLQVGQPQHF
>NA|TRBV19
CASSADLRGYTF
>NA|TRBV9
CASSGPGREANVLTF